This TCR beta chain was recorded in a study of OX40 agonist ivuxolimab in advanced cancers. Assay used: immunoSEQ multiplex PCR; TCRdb lists only in-frame clones, some missing. Among around 63,000 clones listed, over 75% were seen once. Material: CD4+ or CD8+ T cells sorted from blood, obtained in a trial of the OX40 agonist ivuxolimab. This TCR was sampled from an adult with an advanced solid tumor such as melanoma, head and neck, liver or kidney cancer.

In DNA, the CDR3 is TGCGCCAGCAGCGAGGGACTGTACTCTGGAAACACCATATATTTT. Translation: CASSEGLYSGNTIYF. V usage is TRBV5-1 and J usage is TRBJ1-3; possibly TRBD1 for D (5 bases). V was shortened by 4 bases and J by 0 bases, with 11 bases between the two germline ends. Germline CDR1 reads SGHRS; CDR2 reads YFSETQ. The CDR3 has 15 residues.